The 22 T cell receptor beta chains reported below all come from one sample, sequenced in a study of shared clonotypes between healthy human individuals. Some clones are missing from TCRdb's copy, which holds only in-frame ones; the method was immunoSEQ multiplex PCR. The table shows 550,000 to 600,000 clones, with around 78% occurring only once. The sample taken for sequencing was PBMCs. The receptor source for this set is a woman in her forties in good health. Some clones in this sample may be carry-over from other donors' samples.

CDR3 region: CASSHDSSSYEQYF. As DNA, the CDR3 is TGTGCCAGCAGCCACGACAGTAGCTCCTACGAGCAGTACTTC. The gene calls are TRBV11-2 and TRBJ2-7; the D gene is possibly TRBD1 (5 bases). This CDR3 is built from 14 residues. The V and J ends lost 5 bases and 0 bases respectively, with 11 bases between them. Germline CDR1 SGHAT, CDR2 FQNNGV.

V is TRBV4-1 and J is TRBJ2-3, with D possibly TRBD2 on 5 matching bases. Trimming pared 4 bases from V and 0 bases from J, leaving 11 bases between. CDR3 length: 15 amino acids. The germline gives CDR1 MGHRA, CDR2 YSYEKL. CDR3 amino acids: CASSLRPGSTDTQYF. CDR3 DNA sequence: TGCGCCAGCAGCCTAAGGCCGGGAAGCACAGATACGCAGTATTTT.

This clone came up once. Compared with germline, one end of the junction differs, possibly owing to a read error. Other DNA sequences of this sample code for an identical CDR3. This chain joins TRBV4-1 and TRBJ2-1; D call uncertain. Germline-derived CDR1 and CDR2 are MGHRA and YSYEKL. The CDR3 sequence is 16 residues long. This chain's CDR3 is CASSGRTEEHYNEQFF. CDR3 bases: TGCGCCAGCAGCGGGCGGACGGAAGAACATTACAATGAGCAATTCTTC.

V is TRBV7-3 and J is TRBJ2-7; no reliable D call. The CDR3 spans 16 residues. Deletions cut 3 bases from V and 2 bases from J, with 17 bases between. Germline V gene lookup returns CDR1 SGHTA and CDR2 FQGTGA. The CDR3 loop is CASSFYRHPGPYEQYF. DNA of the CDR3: TGTGCCAGCAGCTTCTATCGGCACCCCGGACCCTACGAGCAGTACTTC.

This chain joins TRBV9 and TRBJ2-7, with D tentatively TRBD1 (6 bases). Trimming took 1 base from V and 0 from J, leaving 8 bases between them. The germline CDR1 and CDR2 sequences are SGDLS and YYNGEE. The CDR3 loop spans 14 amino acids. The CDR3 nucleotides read TGTGCCAGCAGCGTAAGGACAGACTCCTACGAGCAGTACTTC. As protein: CASSVRTDSYEQYF.

The CDR3 DNA is TGTGCCAGCTCCCAGGGGGAAGGGGGTGAAAAACTGTTTTTT. Translation: CASSQGEGGEKLFF. The chain uses TRBV27 and TRBJ1-4; TRBD1 matches at 7 bases. There are 14 residues in the CDR3. Germline V lookup: CDR1 MNHEY, CDR2 SMNVEV (reference sequence). The V gene end was trimmed by 8 bases and the J gene end by 7 bases; junction bases not matched to a gene: 10.

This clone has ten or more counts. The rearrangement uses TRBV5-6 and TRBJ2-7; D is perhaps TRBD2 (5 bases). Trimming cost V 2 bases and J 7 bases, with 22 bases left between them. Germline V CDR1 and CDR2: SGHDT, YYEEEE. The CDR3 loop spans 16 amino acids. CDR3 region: CASSFPGSGKVGEQYF. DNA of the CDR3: TGTGCCAGCAGCTTCCCGGGTTCGGGGAAGGTGGGAGAGCAGTACTTC. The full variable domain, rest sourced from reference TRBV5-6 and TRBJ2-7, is DAGVTQSPTHLIKTRGQQVTLRCSPKSGHDTVSWYQQALGQGPQFIFQYYEEEERQRGNFPDRFSGHQFPNYSSELNVNALLLGDSALYLCASSFPGSGKVGEQYFGPGTRLTVT.

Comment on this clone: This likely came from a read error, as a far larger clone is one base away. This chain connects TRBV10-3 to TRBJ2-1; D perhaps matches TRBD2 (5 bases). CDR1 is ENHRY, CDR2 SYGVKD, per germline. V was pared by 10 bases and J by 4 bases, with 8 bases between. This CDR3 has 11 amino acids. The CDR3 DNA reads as TGTGCCACCCGGGGATACAATGAGCAGTTCTTC. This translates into CATRGYNEQFF.

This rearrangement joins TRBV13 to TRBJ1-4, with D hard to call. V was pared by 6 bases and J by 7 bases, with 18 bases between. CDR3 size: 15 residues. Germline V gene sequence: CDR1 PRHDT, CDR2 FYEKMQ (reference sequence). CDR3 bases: TGTGCCAGCAGTCCCCGGAGGGAAAGGACTGAAAAACTGTTTTTT. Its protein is CASSPRRERTEKLFF.

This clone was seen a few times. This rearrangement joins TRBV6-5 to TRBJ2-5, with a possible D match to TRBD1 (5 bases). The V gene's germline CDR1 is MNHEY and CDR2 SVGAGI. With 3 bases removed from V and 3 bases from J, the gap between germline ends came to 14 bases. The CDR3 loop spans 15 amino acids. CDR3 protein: CASSYSYRSEETQYF. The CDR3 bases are TGTGCCAGCAGTTATTCCTACAGGTCAGAAGAGACCCAGTACTTC.

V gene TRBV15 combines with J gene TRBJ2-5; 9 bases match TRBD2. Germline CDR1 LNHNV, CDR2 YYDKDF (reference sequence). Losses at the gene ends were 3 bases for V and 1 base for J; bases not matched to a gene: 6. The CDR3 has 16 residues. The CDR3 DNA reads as TGTGCCACCAGCAGTGGGTTAGCGGGAGTCCAAGAGACCCAGTACTTC. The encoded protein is CATSSGLAGVQETQYF.

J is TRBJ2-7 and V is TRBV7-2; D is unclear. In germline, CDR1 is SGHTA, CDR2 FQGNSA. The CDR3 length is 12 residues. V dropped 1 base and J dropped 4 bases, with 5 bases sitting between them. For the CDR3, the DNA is TGTGCCAGCAGCTTAGTTCCGTACGAGCAGTACTTC. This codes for CASSLVPYEQYF.

The CDR3 is CASSLGTGMEEKLFF. CDR3 DNA: TGTGCCAGCAGCTTGGGGACAGGGATGGAAGAAAAACTGTTTTTT. The chain couples TRBV7-9 to TRBJ1-4, with TRBD1 matching over 9 bases. V lost 3 bases and J lost 8; bases outside the gene matches: 7. The CDR3 sequence is 15 residues long. Germline V CDR1 and CDR2: SEHNR, FQNEAQ (reference sequence).

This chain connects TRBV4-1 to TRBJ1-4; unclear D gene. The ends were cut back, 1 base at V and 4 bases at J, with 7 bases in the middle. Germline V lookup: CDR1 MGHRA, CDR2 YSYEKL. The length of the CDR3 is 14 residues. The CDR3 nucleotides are TGCGCCAGCAGCCAAGTGCAGGATAATGAAAAACTGTTTTTT. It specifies CASSQVQDNEKLFF.

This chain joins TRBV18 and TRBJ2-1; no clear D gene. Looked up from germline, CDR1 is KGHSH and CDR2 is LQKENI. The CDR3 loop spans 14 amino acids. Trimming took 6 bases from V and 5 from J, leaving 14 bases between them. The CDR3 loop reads CASSRQSLHNEQFF. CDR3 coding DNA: TGTGCCAGCTCGAGGCAGAGTTTACACAATGAGCAGTTCTTC.

The CDR3 spells CASSSSGQPSYEQYF. The CDR3 bases are TGCGCCAGCAGCTCCTCGGGACAGCCCTCCTACGAGCAGTACTTC. The V and J genes are TRBV5-1 and TRBJ2-7, with 7 bases fitting TRBD1. V was pared by 3 bases and J by 0 bases, with 6 bases of the junction left unmatched. Germline CDR1 and CDR2: SGHRS and YFSETQ. The CDR3 contains 15 residues.

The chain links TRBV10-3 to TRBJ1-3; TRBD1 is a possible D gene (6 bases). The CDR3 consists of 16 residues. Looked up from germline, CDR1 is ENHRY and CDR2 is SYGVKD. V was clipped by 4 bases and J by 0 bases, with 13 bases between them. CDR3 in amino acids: CAISAPDRSSGNTIYF. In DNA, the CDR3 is TGTGCCATCAGTGCACCCGACAGGTCCTCTGGAAACACCATATATTTT.

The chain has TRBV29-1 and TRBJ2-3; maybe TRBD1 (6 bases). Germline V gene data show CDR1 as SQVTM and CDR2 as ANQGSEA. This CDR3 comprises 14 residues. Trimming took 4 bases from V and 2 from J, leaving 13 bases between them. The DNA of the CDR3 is TGCAGCGTTGCCGTGGGGGCCGACACAGATACGCAGTATTTT. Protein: CSVAVGADTDTQYF.

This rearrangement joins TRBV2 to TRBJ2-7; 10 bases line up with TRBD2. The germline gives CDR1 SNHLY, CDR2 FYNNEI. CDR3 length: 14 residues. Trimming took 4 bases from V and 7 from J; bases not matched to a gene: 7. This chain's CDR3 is CASSASGRAGEQYF. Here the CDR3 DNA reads TGTGCCAGCAGTGCCAGCGGGAGGGCCGGTGAGCAGTACTTC.

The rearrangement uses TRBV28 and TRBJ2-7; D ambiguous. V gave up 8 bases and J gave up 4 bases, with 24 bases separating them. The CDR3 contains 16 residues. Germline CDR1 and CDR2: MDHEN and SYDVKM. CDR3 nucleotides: TGTGCCAGCGGTTCCCCGAGTCGTGGGATTCCGTACGAGCAGTACTTC. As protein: CASGSPSRGIPYEQYF.

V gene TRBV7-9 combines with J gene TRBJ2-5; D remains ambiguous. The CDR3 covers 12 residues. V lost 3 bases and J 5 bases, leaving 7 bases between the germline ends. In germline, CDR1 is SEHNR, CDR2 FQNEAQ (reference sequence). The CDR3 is CASSFTKETQYF. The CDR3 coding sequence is TGTGCCAGCAGCTTCACCAAGGAGACCCAGTACTTC.

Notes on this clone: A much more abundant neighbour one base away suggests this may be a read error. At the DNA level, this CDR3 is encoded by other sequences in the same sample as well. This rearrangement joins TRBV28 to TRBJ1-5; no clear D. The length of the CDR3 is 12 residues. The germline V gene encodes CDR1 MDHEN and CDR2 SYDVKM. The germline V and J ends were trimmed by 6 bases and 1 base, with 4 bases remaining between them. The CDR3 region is CASRDSNQPQHF. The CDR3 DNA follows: TGTGCCAGCAGGGACAGCAATCAGCCCCAGCATTTT. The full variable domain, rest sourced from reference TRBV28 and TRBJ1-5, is DVKVTQSSRYLVKRTGEKVFLECVQDMDHENMFWYRQDPGLGLRLIYFSYDVKMKEKGDIPEGYSVSREKKERFSLILESASTNQTSMYLCASRDSNQPQHFGDGTRLSIL.